A single sample is the source of the 6 T cell receptor beta chains below, sequenced in a study of T cell responses to AZD1222 COVID-19 vaccine. The assay was immunoSEQ multiplex PCR, and TCRdb's table has in-frame clones only and misses some. The sample lists around 140,000 clones, roughly nine tenths occurring once. Sequencing used peripheral blood, obtained on day 0 of AZD1222 vaccination. These receptors all come from an adult in good health.

The table lists this clone with a count of one. The CDR3 bases are TGTGCCAGCAGTTACTCTGAAAAACTGTTTTTT. It yields the protein CASSYSEKLFF. The genes are TRBV6-6 and TRBJ1-4; no firm D call. V dropped 0 bases and J dropped 7 bases, with 0 bases sitting between them. The CDR3 runs 11 residues. Germline lookup yields CDR1 MNHNY and CDR2 SVGAGI (reference sequence).

On this clone itself: The same CDR3 is also encoded by other DNA sequences in this sample. V usage is TRBV9 and J usage is TRBJ1-1, with D uncertain. The V end was cut by 2 bases, the J end by 2 bases, with 7 bases between. The CDR3 spans 13 residues. Germline V CDR1 and CDR2: SGDLS, YYNGEE. The CDR3 here is CASSVDLNTEAFF. In DNA form, the CDR3 reads TGTGCCAGCAGCGTTGACCTAAACACTGAAGCTTTCTTT.

This chain joins TRBV30 and TRBJ1-5; no definite D call. The germline V gene has CDR1 GTSNPN and CDR2 SVGIG (reference sequence). This CDR3 has 13 amino acids. Trimming took 0 bases from V and 10 from J, leaving 13 bases between them. In DNA form, the CDR3 reads TGTGCCTGGAGTGTAGAAGGAGGCGGTCCCCAGCATTTT. Residues: CAWSVEGGGPQHF.

The chain is built from TRBV25-1 and TRBJ1-2; the D gene is possibly TRBD1 (5 bases). The ends were cut back, 1 base at V and 7 bases at J, with 16 bases in the middle. This CDR3 is built from 15 residues. The germline V gene has CDR1 MGHDK and CDR2 SYGVNS. CDR3 sequence (DNA): TGTGCCAGCAGTGAATCGGACATCCCCGCGGGTGGCTACACCTTC. Its protein product is CASSESDIPAGGYTF.

The chain combines TRBV7-2 with TRBJ2-5; possibly TRBD2 for D (6 bases). Trimming removed 2 bases from V and 5 bases from J, with 21 bases in between. There are 17 residues in the CDR3. Per the germline V gene, CDR1 is SGHTA and CDR2 is FQGNSA. CDR3 protein: CASSLWWGLSRGETQYF. As DNA, the CDR3 is TGTGCCAGCAGCTTATGGTGGGGCCTCTCTCGGGGGGAGACCCAGTACTTC.

This clone was counted once. V gene TRBV6-5 combines with J gene TRBJ1-2; possible D gene TRBD1, 5 bases. The CDR3 length is 14 residues. V was shortened by 5 bases and J by 6 bases, with 16 bases between the two germline ends. Germline V lookup: CDR1 MNHEY, CDR2 SVGAGI. The CDR3 nucleotides are TGTGCCAGCAGTCTCTACCGGGACCGCAATGGCTACACCTTC. Residues: CASSLYRDRNGYTF.